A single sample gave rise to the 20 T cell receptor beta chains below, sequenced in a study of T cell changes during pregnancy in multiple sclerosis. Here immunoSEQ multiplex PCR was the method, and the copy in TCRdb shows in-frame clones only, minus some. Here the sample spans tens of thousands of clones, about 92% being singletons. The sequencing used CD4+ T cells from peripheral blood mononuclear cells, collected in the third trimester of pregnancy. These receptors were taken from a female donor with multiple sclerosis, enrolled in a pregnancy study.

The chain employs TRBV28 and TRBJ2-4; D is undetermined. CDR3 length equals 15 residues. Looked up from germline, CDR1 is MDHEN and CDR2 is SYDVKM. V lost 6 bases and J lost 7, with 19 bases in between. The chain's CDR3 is CASSLESTLLNIQYF. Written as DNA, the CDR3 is TGTGCCAGCAGCCTAGAATCGACTCTTCTCAACATTCAGTACTTC.

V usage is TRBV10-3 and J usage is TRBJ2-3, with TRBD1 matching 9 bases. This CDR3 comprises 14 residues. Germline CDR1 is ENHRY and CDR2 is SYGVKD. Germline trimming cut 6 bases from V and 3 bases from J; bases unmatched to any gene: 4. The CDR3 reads CAISDRGWTDTQYF. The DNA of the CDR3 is TGTGCCATCAGCGACAGGGGGTGGACAGATACGCAGTATTTT.

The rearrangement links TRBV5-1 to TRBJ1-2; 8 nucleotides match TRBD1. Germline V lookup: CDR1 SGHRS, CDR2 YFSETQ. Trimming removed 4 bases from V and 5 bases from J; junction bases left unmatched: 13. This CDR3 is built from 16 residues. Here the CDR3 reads CASSPQSQGARYGYTF. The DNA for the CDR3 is TGCGCCAGCAGCCCACAAAGTCAGGGGGCGCGGTATGGCTACACCTTC.

CDR3 region: CASSPTTGPNTEAFF. For the CDR3, the DNA is TGTGCCAGCAGCCCGACCACAGGGCCGAACACTGAAGCTTTCTTT. The rearrangement joins TRBV14 to TRBJ1-1; D is possibly TRBD1 (6 bases). Germline CDR1 and CDR2: SGHDN and FVKESK. The CDR3 covers 15 residues. Trimming took 4 bases from V and 1 from J, leaving 13 bases between them.

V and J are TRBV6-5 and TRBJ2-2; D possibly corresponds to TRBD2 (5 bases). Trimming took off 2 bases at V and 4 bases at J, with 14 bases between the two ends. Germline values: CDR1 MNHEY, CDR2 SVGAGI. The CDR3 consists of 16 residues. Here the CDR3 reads CASSYLGPAGTGELFF. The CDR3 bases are TGTGCCAGCAGTTACCTAGGCCCGGCGGGCACCGGGGAGCTGTTTTTT.

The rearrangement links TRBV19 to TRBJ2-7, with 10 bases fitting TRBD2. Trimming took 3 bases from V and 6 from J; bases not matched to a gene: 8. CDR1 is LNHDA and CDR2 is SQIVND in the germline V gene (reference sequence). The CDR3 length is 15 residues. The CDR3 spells CASSISVAGGLEQYF. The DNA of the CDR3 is TGTGCCAGTAGTATTTCCGTAGCGGGAGGTCTCGAGCAGTACTTC.

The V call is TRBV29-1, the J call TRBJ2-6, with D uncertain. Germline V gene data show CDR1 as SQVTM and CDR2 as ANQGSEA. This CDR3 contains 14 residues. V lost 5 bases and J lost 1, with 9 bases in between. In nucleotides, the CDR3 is TGCAGCGTTTCACGGGTTTCTGGGGCCAACGTCCTGACTTTC. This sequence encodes CSVSRVSGANVLTF.

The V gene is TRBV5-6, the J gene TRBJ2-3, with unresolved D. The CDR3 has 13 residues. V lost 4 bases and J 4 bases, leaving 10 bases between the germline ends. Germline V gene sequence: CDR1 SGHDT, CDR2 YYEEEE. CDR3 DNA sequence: TGTGCCAGCAGCAAACTTCTGGCAGATACGCAGTATTTT. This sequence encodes CASSKLLADTQYF.

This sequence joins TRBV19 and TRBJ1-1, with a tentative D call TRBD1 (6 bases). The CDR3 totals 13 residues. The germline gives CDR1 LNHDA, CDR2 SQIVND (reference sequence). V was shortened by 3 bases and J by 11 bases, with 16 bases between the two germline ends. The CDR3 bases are TGTGCCAGTAGTATGGGACACCCAGAGGGGGCTTTCTTT. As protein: CASSMGHPEGAFF.

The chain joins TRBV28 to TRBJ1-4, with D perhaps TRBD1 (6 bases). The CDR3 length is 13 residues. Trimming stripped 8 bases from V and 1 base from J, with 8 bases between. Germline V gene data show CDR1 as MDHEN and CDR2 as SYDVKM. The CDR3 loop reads CASQQGTNEKLFF. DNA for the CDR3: TGTGCCAGCCAACAGGGAACTAATGAAAAACTGTTTTTT. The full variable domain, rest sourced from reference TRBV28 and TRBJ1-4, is DVKVTQSSRYLVKRTGEKVFLECVQDMDHENMFWYRQDPGLGLRLIYFSYDVKMKEKGDIPEGYSVSREKKERFSLILESASTNQTSMYLCASQQGTNEKLFFGSGTQLSVL.

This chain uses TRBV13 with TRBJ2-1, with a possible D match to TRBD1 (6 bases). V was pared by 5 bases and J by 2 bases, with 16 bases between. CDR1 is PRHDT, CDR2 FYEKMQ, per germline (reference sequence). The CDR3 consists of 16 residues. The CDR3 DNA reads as TGTGCCAGCAGCCCACGTTGGACAGTTCCCTACAATGAGCAGTTCTTC. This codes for CASSPRWTVPYNEQFF.

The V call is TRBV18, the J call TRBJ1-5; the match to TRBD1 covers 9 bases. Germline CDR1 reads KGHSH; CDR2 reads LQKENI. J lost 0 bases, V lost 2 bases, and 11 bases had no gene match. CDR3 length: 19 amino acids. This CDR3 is CASSPGTGPVRDSNQPQHF. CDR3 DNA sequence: TGTGCCAGCTCACCAGGGACAGGGCCCGTGAGAGATAGCAATCAGCCCCAGCATTTT. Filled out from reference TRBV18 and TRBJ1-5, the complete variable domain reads NAGVMQNPRHLVRRRGQEARLRCSPMKGHSHVYWYRQLPEEGLKFMVYLQKENIIDESGMPKERFSAEFPKEGPSILRIQQVVRGDSAAYFCASSPGTGPVRDSNQPQHFGDGTRLSIL.

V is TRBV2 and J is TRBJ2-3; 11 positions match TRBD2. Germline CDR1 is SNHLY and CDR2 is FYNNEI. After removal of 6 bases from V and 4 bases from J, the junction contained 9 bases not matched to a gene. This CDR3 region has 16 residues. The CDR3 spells CASRALAGGGADTQYF. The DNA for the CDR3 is TGTGCCAGCAGAGCCCTAGCGGGAGGTGGGGCAGATACGCAGTATTTT.

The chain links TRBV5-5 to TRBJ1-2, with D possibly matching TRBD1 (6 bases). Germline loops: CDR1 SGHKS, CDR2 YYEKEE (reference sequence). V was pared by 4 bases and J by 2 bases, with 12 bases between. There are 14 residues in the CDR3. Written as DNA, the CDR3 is TGTGCCAGCAGCACAGAGACAGGAAACTATGGCTACACCTTC. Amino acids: CASSTETGNYGYTF.

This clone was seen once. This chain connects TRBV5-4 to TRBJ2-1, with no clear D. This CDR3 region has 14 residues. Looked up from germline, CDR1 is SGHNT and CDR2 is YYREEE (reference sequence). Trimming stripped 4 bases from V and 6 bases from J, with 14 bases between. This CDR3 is CASSSPSMSNEQFF. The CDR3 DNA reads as TGTGCCAGCAGCAGCCCCTCTATGAGCAATGAGCAGTTCTTC.

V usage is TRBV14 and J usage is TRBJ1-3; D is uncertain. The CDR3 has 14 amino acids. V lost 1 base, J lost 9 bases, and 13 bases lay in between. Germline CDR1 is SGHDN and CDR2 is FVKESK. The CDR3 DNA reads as TGTGCCAGCAGCCAAGGGGCTGGGAGGAGCACCATATATTTT. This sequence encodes CASSQGAGRSTIYF. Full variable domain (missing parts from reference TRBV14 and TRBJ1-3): EAGVTQFPSHSVIEKGQTVTLRCDPISGHDNLYWYRRVMGKEIKFLLHFVKESKQDESGMPNNRFLAERTGGTYSTLKVQPAELEDSGVYFCASSQGAGRSTIYFGEGSWLTVV.

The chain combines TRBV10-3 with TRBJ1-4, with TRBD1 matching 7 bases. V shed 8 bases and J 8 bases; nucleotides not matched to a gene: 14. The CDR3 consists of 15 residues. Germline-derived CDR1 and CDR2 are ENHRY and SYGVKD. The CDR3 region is CAIASGGQGAEKLFF. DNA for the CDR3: TGTGCCATCGCTTCAGGGGGGCAGGGAGCCGAAAAACTGTTTTTT.

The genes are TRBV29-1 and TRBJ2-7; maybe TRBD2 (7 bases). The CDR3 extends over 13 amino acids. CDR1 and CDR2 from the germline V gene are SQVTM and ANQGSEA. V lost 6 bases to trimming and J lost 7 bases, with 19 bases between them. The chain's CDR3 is CSVCWTEGGEQYF. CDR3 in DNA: TGCAGCGTATGCTGGACAGAGGGGGGGGAGCAGTACTTC.

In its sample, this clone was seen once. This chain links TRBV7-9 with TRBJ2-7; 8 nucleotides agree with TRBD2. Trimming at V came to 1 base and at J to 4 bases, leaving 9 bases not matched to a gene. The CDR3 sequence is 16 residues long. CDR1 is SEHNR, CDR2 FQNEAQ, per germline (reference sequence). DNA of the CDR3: TGTGCCAGCAGCTTAGTCTTCGGCGGGGGGAAGTACGAGCAGTACTTC. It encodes CASSLVFGGGKYEQYF. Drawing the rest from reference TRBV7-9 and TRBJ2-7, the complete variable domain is DTGVSQNPRHKITKRGQNVTFRCDPISEHNRLYWYRQTLGQGPEFLTYFQNEAQLEKSRLLSDRFSAERPKGSFSTLEIQRTEQGDSAMYLCASSLVFGGGKYEQYFGPGTRLTVT.

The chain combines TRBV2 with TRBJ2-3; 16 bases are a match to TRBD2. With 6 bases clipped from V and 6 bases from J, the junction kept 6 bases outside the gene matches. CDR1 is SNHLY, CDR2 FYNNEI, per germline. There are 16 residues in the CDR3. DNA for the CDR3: TGTGCCAGCAGGGGACTAGCGGGAGGGTTATCCGATACGCAGTATTTT. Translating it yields CASRGLAGGLSDTQYF.